This T cell receptor beta chain was captured in a study of T cells in Graves' hyperthyroidism and ophthalmopathy. The TCR beta CDR3 regions underwent amplification using RNA transcripts as the source. TCR CDR3 regions were first amplified by RT-PCR with HTBI primers. From the multiplex PCR reads, TCRdb called clonotypes with MiXCR, one entry per CDR3 protein. There are around 540,000 distinct CDR3 sequences in the sample; about 43% occur only once, and 8.2% lies in the top ten. Diagnosis rested on symptoms, serum thyroxine and TRAb, thyroid ultrasound, and orbital computed tomography. Study-level results: From stable hyperthyroidism, ophthalmopathy was separated by a 13 V-J model. Among thyroid clonotypes expanded above 0.001, most also appeared in blood.

The sample holds a few counts of this clonotype. Its antigen is unknown. The TCR comes from a woman under 30 with Graves' hyperthyroidism. The sequencing sample was made of peripheral blood or thyroid tissue (not recorded which).

DNA of the CDR3: TGTGCCAGCAGTATGACAGAGAACACTGAAGCTTTCTTT. Translated: CASSMTENTEAFF. The rearrangement links TRBV7-9 to TRBJ1-1, with D possibly TRBD1 on 5 matching bases. The germline V gene has CDR1 SEHNR and CDR2 FQNEAQ (reference sequence). V was cut by 6 bases and J by 1 base, with 9 bases left in between. This CDR3 has 13 residues.